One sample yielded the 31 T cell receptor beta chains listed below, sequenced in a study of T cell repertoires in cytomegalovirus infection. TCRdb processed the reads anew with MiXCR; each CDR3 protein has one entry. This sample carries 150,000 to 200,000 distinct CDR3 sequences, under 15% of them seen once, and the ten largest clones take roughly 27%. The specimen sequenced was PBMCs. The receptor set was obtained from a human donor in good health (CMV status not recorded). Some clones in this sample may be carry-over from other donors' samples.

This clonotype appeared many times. The CDR3 sequence: CASSPGQGPGNTIYF. CDR3 in DNA: TGTGCCAGCAGCCCCGGACAGGGGCCTGGAAACACCATATATTTT. The chain has TRBV11-3 and TRBJ1-3; TRBD1 aligns across 9 bases. CDR1 SGHNT and CDR2 YENEEA come from the germline V gene. V lost 5 bases to trimming and J lost 2 bases; unmatched junction nucleotides: 4. This CDR3 has 15 amino acids.

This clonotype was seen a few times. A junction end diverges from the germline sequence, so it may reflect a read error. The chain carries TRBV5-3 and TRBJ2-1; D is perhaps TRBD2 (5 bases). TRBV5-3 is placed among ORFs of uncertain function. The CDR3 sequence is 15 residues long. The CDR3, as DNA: TGTGCCAGCAGCTTGTTGGGCTCGGGGTATCATGAGCAGTTCTTC. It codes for CASSLLGSGYHEQFF.

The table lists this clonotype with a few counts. The CDR3 protein is CASRPGQGARRVQYF. As DNA, the CDR3 is TGTGCCAGCAGGCCGGGACAGGGGGCGAGGCGGGTTCAGTACTTC. This chain links TRBV6-1 with TRBJ2-4, with 12 bases aligning to TRBD1. Germline-derived CDR1 and CDR2 are MNHNS and SASEGT. This CDR3 has 15 amino acids. The junction had 11 bases not matched to a gene; V was cut back by 6 bases and J by 11 bases.

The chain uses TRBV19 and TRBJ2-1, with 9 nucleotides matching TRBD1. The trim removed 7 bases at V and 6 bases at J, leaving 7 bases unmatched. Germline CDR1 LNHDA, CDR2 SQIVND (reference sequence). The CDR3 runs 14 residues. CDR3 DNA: TGTGCCAGTAATAGGGACAGGGCTGGCAATGAGCAGTTCTTC. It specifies CASNRDRAGNEQFF.

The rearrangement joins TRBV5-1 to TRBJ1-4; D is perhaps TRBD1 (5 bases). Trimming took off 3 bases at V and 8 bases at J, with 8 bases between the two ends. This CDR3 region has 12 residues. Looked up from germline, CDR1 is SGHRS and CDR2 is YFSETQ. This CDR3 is CASSWDGEKLFF. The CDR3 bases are TGCGCCAGCAGCTGGGACGGCGAAAAACTGTTTTTT. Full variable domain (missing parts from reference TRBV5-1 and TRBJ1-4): KAGVTQTPRYLIKTRGQQVTLSCSPISGHRSVSWYQQTPGQGLQFLFEYFSETQRNKGNFPGRFSGRQFSNSRSEMNVSTLELGDSALYLCASSWDGEKLFFGSGTQLSVL.

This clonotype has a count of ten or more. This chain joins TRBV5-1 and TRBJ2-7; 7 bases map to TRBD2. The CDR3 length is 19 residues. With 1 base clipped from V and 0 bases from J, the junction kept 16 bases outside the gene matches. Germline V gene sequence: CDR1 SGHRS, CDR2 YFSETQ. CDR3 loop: CASSLNTRGSGVFSYEQYF. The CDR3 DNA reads TGCGCCAGCAGCTTGAATACCCGCGGCAGCGGGGTGTTCTCCTACGAGCAGTACTTC.

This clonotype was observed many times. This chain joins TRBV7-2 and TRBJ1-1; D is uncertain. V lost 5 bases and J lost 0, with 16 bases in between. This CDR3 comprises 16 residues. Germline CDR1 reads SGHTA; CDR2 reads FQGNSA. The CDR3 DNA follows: TGTGCCAGCAGCCCCGGAAGGGTTGTTGTGAACACTGAAGCTTTCTTT. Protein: CASSPGRVVVNTEAFF.

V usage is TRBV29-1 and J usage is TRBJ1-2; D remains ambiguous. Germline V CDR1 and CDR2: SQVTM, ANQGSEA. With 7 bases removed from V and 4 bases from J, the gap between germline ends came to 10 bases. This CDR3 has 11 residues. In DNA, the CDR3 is TGCAGCGAGGAAACAATCTATGGCTACACCTTC. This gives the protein CSEETIYGYTF.

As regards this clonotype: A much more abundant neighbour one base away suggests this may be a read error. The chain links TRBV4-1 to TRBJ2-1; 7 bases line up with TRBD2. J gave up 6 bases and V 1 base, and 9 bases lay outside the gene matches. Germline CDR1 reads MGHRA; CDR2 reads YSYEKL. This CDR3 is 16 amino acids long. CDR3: CASSQGGGARGNEQFF. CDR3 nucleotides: TGCGCCAGCAGCCAAGGGGGGGGAGCGCGGGGCAATGAGCAGTTCTTC.

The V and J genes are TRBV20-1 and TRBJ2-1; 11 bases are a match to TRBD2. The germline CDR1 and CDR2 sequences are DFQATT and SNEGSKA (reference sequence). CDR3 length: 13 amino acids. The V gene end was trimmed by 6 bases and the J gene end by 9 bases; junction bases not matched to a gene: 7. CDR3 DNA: TGCAGTGCCCCGACTAGCGGGGTTTCTGAGCAGTTCTTC. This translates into CSAPTSGVSEQFF.

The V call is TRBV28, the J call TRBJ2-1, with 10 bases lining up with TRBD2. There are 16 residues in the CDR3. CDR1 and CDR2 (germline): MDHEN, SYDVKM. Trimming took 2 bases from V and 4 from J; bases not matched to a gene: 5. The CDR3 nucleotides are TGTGCCAGCAGTTTAAGCCTAGCGGGAGATTACAATGAGCAGTTCTTC. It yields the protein CASSLSLAGDYNEQFF.

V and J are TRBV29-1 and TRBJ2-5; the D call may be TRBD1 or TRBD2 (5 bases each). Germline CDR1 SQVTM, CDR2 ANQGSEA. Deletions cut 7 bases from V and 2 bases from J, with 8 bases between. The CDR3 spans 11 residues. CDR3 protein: CSAEGQETQYF. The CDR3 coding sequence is TGCAGCGCCGAGGGGCAAGAGACCCAGTACTTC.

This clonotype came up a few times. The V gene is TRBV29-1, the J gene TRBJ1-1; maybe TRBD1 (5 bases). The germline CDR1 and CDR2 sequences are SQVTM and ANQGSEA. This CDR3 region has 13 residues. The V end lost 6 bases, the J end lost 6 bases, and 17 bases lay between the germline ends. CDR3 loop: CSVGAGVSAEAFF. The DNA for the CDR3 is TGCAGCGTCGGGGCGGGGGTGTCGGCTGAAGCTTTCTTT.

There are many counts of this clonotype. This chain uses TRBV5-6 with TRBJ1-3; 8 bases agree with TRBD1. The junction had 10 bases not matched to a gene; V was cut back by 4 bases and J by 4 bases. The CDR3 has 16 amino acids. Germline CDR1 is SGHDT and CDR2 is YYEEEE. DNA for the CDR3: TGTGCCAGCAGCCGGAGACAGGGGCTGGTGGGAAACACCATATATTTT. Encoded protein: CASSRRQGLVGNTIYF.

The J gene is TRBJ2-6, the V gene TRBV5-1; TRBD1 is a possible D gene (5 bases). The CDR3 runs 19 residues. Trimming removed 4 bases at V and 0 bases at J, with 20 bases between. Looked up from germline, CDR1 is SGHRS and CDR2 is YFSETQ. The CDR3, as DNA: TGCGCCAGCAGCGGTGGATCAGGGTTGAGTAGCTCTGGGGCCAACGTCCTGACTTTC. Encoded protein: CASSGGSGLSSSGANVLTF.

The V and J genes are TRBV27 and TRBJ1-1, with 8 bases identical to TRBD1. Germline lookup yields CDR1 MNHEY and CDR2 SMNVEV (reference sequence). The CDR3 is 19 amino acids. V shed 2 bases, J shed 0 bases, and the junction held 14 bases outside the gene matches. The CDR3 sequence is CASSLHPPQGGRLNTEAFF. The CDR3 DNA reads TGTGCCAGCAGTTTACACCCCCCACAGGGGGGGAGATTGAACACTGAAGCTTTCTTT.

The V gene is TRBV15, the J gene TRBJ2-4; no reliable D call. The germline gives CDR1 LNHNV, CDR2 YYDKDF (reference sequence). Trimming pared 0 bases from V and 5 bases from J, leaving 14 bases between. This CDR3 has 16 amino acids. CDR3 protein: CATSRDPLGRQNIQYF. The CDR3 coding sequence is TGTGCCACCAGCAGAGATCCTCTCGGGCGACAAAACATTCAGTACTTC.

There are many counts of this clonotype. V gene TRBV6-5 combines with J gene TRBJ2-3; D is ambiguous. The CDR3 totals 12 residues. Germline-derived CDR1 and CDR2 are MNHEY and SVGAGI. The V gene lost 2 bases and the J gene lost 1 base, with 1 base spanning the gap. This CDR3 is CASSYGTDTQYF. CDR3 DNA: TGTGCCAGCAGTTACGGCACAGATACGCAGTATTTT.

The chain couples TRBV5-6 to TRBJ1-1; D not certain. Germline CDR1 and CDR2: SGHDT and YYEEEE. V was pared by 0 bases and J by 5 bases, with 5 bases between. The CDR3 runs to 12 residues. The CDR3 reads CASSLERTEAFF. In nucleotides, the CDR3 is TGTGCCAGCAGCTTGGAGAGAACTGAAGCTTTCTTT. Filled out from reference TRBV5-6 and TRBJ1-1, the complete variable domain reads DAGVTQSPTHLIKTRGQQVTLRCSPKSGHDTVSWYQQALGQGPQFIFQYYEEEERQRGNFPDRFSGHQFPNYSSELNVNALLLGDSALYLCASSLERTEAFFGQGTRLTVV.

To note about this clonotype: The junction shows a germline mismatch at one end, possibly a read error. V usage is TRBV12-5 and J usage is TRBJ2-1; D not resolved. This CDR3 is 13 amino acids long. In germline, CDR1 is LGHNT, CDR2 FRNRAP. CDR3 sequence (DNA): TGTGCTAGTGGTTTTGGGTCCTACAATGAGCAGTTATTC. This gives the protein CASGFGSYNEQLF. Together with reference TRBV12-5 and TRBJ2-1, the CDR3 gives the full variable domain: DARVTQTPRHKVTEMGQEVTMRCQPILGHNTVFWYRQTMMQGLELLAYFRNRAPLDDSGMPKDRFSAEMPDATLATLKIQPSEPRDSAVYFCASGFGSYNEQLFGPGTRLTVL.

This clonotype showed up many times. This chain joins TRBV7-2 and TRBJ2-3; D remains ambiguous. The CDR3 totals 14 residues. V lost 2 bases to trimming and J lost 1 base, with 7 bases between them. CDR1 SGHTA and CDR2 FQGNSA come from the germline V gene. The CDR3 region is CASSLPDRTDTQYF. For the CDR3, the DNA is TGTGCCAGCAGCTTACCCGATCGCACAGATACGCAGTATTTT. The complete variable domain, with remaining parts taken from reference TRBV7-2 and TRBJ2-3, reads GAGVSQSPSNKVTEKGKDVELRCDPISGHTALYWYRQSLGQGLEFLIYFQGNSAPDKSGLPSDRFSAERTGGSVSTLTIQRTQQEDSAVYLCASSLPDRTDTQYFGPGTRLTVL.

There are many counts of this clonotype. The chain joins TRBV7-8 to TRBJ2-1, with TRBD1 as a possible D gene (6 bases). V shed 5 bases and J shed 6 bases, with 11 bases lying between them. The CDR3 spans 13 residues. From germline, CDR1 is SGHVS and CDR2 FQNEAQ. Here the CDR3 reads CASSTLDSNEQFF. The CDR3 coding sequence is TGTGCCAGCAGCACCCTGGACAGCAATGAGCAGTTCTTC.

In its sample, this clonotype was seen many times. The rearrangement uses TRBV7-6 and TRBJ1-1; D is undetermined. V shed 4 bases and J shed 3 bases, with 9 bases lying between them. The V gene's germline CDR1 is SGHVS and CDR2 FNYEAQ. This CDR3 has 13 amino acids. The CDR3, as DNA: TGTGCCAGCAGCTCCACGCCCGACACTGAAGCTTTCTTT. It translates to CASSSTPDTEAFF.

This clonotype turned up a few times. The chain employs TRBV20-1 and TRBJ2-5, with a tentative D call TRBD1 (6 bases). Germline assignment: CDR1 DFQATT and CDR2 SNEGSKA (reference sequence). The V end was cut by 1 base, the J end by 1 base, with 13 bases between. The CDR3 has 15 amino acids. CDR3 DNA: TGCAGTGCTAGAGGGACAGTAATCTTCCAAGAGACCCAGTACTTC. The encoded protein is CSARGTVIFQETQYF.

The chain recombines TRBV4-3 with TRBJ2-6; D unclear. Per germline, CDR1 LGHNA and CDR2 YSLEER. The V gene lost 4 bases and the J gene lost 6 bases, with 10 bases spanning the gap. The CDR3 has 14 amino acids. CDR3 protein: CASSPQGLANVLTF. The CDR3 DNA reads TGCGCCAGCAGCCCACAAGGGCTGGCCAACGTCCTGACTTTC.

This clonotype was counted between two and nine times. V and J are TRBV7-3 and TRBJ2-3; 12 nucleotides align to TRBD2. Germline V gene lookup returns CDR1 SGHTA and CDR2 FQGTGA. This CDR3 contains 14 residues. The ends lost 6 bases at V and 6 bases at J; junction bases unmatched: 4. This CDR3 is CASSTSGRLDTQYF. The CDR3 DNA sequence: TGTGCCAGCAGTACTAGCGGGAGGTTGGATACGCAGTATTTT.

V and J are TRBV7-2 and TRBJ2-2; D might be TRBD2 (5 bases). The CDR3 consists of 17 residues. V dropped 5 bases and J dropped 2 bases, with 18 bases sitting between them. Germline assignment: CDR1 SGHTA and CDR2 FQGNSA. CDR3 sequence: CASSLAAQRQNTGELFF. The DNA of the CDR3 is TGTGCCAGCAGCCTCGCGGCCCAGCGGCAAAACACCGGGGAGCTGTTTTTT.

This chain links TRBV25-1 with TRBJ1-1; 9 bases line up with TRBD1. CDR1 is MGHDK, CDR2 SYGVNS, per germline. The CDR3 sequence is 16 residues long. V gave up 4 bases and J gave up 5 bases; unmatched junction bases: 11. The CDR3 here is CASSAPGQGVRTEAFF. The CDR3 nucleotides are TGTGCCAGCAGTGCCCCGGGACAGGGTGTAAGGACTGAAGCTTTCTTT.

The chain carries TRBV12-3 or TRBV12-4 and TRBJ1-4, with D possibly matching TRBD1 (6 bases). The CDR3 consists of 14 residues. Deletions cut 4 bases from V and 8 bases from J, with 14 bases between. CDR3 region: CASSSTGIGEKLFF. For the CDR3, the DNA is TGTGCCAGCAGTTCTACAGGGATCGGGGAAAAACTGTTTTTT.

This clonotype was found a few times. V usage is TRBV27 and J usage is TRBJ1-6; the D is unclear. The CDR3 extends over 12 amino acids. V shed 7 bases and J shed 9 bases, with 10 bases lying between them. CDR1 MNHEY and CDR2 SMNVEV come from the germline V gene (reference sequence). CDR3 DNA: TGTGCCAGCACTGAGTTTGGTTCACCCCTCCACTTT. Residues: CASTEFGSPLHF.

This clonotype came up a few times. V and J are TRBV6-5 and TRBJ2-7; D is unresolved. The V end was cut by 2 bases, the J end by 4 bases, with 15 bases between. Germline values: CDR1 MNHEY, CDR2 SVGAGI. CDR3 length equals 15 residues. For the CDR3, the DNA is TGTGCCAGCAGTTACAATGGGCCGACGGTTTACGAGCAGTACTTC. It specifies CASSYNGPTVYEQYF.